This TCR beta chain was identified in a study of T cell responses to AZD1222 COVID-19 vaccine. General study findings and limits: The number of AZD1222 recipients seropositive at baseline was only 5 to 7. Clonal diversity was possibly underestimated; the donors were predominantly white British and more often female.

Notes on this clone: What it binds is not known.

Measured with immunoSEQ multiplex PCR; TCRdb has only the in-frame clones, and not every one. Of some 120,000 clones listed, 92% are singletons. The V end lost 2 bases, the J end lost 0 bases, and 8 bases lay between the germline ends. The CDR3 length is 14 residues. CDR1 is GTSNPN, CDR2 SVGIG, per germline (reference sequence). The sequence came from an adult who received the AZD1222 COVID-19 vaccine. The J gene is TRBJ1-3, the V gene TRBV30; D remains unclear. This material consisted of peripheral blood, taken 28 days after the second AZD1222 dose. DNA of the CDR3: TGTGCCTGGAGTACCGGGAGCTCTGGAAACACCATATATTTT. It yields the protein CAWSTGSSGNTIYF.